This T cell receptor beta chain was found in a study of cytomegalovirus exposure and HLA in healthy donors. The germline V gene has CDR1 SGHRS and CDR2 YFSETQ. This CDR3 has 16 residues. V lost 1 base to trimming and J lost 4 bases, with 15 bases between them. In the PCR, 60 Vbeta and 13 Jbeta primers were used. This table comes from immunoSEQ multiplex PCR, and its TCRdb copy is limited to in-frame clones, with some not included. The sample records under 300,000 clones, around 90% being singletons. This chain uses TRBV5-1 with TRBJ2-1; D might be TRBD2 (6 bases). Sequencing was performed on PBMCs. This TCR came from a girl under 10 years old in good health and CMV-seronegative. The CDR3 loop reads CASSLLAALRYNEQFF. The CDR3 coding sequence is TGCGCCAGCAGCTTGTTAGCGGCATTACGGTACAATGAGCAGTTCTTC.